These 4 T cell receptor beta chains came from one sample sequenced in a study of cytomegalovirus exposure and HLA in healthy donors. A multiplex PCR was run with 60 Vbeta primers and 13 Jbeta primers. Profiling relied on immunoSEQ multiplex PCR, and the TCRdb table lists in-frame clones only, not all of them. This table has 200,000 to 250,000 clones, about 89% appearing once. Sequencing used PBMCs. The receptor source for this set is a woman aged 18-29 years in good health and CMV-seronegative.

The chain recombines TRBV27 with TRBJ1-6; D unresolved. CDR3 length: 13 amino acids. The V gene's germline CDR1 is MNHEY and CDR2 SMNVEV (reference sequence). Deletions cut 3 bases from V and 8 bases from J, with 8 bases between. The CDR3 is CASSLMRDSPLHF. CDR3 sequence (DNA): TGTGCCAGCAGTTTGATGAGGGATTCACCCCTCCACTTT.

The J gene is TRBJ1-5, the V gene TRBV18, with unresolved D. The CDR3 loop spans 13 amino acids. V lost 2 bases and J 3 bases, leaving 5 bases between the germline ends. The germline V gene encodes CDR1 KGHSH and CDR2 LQKENI. CDR3 nucleotides: TGTGCCAGCTCACCAGCGTTCAATCAGCCCCAGCATTTT. Its translation: CASSPAFNQPQHF. The full variable domain, in which reference TRBV18 and TRBJ1-5 provide the parts outside the CDR3, is NAGVMQNPRHLVRRRGQEARLRCSPMKGHSHVYWYRQLPEEGLKFMVYLQKENIIDESGMPKERFSAEFPKEGPSILRIQQVVRGDSAAYFCASSPAFNQPQHFGDGTRLSIL.

This clone has only a few counts. J is TRBJ2-5 and V is TRBV7-2, with D perhaps matching TRBD2 (6 bases). Germline V gene data show CDR1 as SGHTA and CDR2 as FQGNSA. CDR3 size: 13 residues. V lost 3 bases to trimming and J lost 4 bases, with 9 bases between them. The DNA for the CDR3 is TGTGCCAGCAGCTTGATGGGGGGAGAGACCCAGTACTTC. Translated, it gives CASSLMGGETQYF.

The rearrangement joins TRBV5-4 to TRBJ2-7, with unresolved D. Germline values: CDR1 SGHNT, CDR2 YYREEE (reference sequence). V shed 2 bases and J shed 2 bases, with 2 bases lying between them. The CDR3 has 11 residues. The CDR3: CASSFAYEQYF. CDR3 nucleotide sequence: TGTGCCAGCAGCTTCGCCTACGAGCAGTACTTC.